Below are 26 T cell receptor beta chains sequenced from a single sample in a study of shared clonotypes between healthy human individuals. TCRdb's copy holds only in-frame clones and misses some; the assay was immunoSEQ multiplex PCR. The table records 2 million to 2.5 million clones, over 85% of them present only once. It was CD45RO-negative cells, positively selected for CCR7, that made up naive CD8 cells, with terminally differentiated effector memory CD45RA+ cells excluded. The sequenced sample consisted of naive CD8+ T cells sorted from blood. Receptors originate from a man between 18 and 29 years old in good health.

This chain uses TRBV7-3 with TRBJ2-3, with D possibly being TRBD1 or TRBD2 (5 bases each). The CDR3 loop spans 14 amino acids. CDR1 is SGHTA and CDR2 is FQGTGA in the germline V gene. Trimming left V 1 base short and J 4 bases short, with 9 bases between. The CDR3 DNA follows: TGTGCCAGCAGCTTAATGGTGGGGGCAGATACGCAGTATTTT. Protein: CASSLMVGADTQYF.

The chain recombines TRBV2 with TRBJ1-6; D perhaps matches TRBD1 (5 bases). Germline loops: CDR1 SNHLY, CDR2 FYNNEI. The V end lost 5 bases, the J end lost 2 bases, and 13 bases lay between the germline ends. The CDR3 is 16 residues long. CDR3 bases: TGTGCCAGCAGTAAACAGGACGGACCCTATAATTCACCCCTCCACTTT. This codes for CASSKQDGPYNSPLHF.

The V call is TRBV21-1, the J call TRBJ1-6. TRBV21-1 corresponds to a pseudogene. CDR3 length: 15 amino acids. Here the CDR3 DNA reads TGTGCCAGCAGCATCCCGGGGACCCTTAATTCACCCCTCCACTTT. Its protein product is CASSIPGTLNSPLHF.

The gene calls are TRBV5-6 and TRBJ2-7; possible D gene TRBD1, 6 bases. CDR3 length: 15 residues. V lost 4 bases to trimming and J lost 3 bases, with 17 bases between them. The germline V gene has CDR1 SGHDT and CDR2 YYEEEE. The CDR3 spells CASSGETDRDYEQYF. CDR3 in DNA: TGTGCCAGCAGCGGTGAAACGGACAGAGACTACGAGCAGTACTTC.

This sequence joins TRBV6-6 and TRBJ2-7; 7 bases are a match to TRBD1. The germline CDR1 and CDR2 sequences are MNHNY and SVGAGI (reference sequence). The CDR3 has 15 residues. The V segment lost 6 bases and the J segment 2 bases; nucleotides outside the gene matches: 10. The CDR3 region is CASRHIDRVTYEQYF. The CDR3 region has the DNA TGTGCCAGCAGACATATTGACAGGGTTACCTACGAGCAGTACTTC.

The genes are TRBV7-9 and TRBJ2-3; 7 bases map to TRBD2. The V segment lost 5 bases and the J segment 6 bases; nucleotides outside the gene matches: 11. The germline V gene has CDR1 SEHNR and CDR2 FQNEAQ (reference sequence). The CDR3 consists of 15 residues. CDR3 sequence: CASSPWAGTNDTQYF. The CDR3 DNA reads TGTGCCAGCAGCCCATGGGCCGGGACTAACGATACGCAGTATTTT.

The V gene is TRBV4-1, the J gene TRBJ2-1; D unresolved. CDR3 length equals 14 residues. CDR1 and CDR2 (germline): MGHRA, YSYEKL. Trimming pared 4 bases from V and 3 bases from J, leaving 10 bases between. CDR3 loop: CASSPSQSYNEQFF. The CDR3 DNA follows: TGCGCCAGCAGCCCGAGTCAGAGCTACAATGAGCAGTTCTTC.

This chain connects TRBV2 to TRBJ1-2; 10 positions match TRBD1. Trimming at V came to 6 bases and at J to 3 bases, leaving 16 bases not matched to a gene. The CDR3 is made up of 18 amino acids. Looked up from germline, CDR1 is SNHLY and CDR2 is FYNNEI. The CDR3, as DNA: TGTGCCAGCAGCGAAACACTGACCGGGACAGGGGTCGACTATGGCTACACCTTC. Translating gives CASSETLTGTGVDYGYTF.

The CDR3 region has the DNA TGTGCCAGCAGTCCATCGACCATCTCCTACGAGCAGTACTTC. This gives the protein CASSPSTISYEQYF. The chain employs TRBV27 and TRBJ2-7; D gene unclear. Germline V gives CDR1 MNHEY, CDR2 SMNVEV (reference sequence). V shed 5 bases and J shed 0 bases, with 11 bases lying between them. The CDR3 has 14 residues.

The chain recombines TRBV4-3 with TRBJ2-3; D call uncertain. This CDR3 contains 12 residues. CDR1 and CDR2 (germline): LGHNA, YSLEER. The ends were cut back, 5 bases at V and 2 bases at J, with 5 bases in the middle. The CDR3 DNA reads TGCGCCAGCAGCATGTACACAGATACGCAGTATTTT. It specifies CASSMYTDTQYF.

The chain has TRBV11-2 and TRBJ2-7, with TRBD1 as a possible D gene (5 bases). The CDR3 has 16 residues. The germline gives CDR1 SGHAT, CDR2 FQNNGV. The ends were cut back, 1 base at V and 2 bases at J, with 15 bases in the middle. The CDR3 DNA reads TGTGCCAGCAGCTTAGGGCCAGGGCACCCTACCTACGAGCAGTACTTC. It specifies CASSLGPGHPTYEQYF.

J is TRBJ1-2 and V is TRBV9, with D uncertain. The germline CDR1 and CDR2 sequences are SGDLS and YYNGEE. CDR3 length: 13 residues. Trimming cost V 3 bases and J 0 bases, with 6 bases left between them. In DNA form, the CDR3 reads TGTGCCAGCAGCGACAGCCCTAACTATGGCTACACCTTC. This sequence encodes CASSDSPNYGYTF.

The chain couples TRBV4-1 to TRBJ2-2; D is uncertain. V dropped 3 bases and J dropped 3 bases, with 11 bases sitting between them. The CDR3 runs 15 residues. Germline CDR1 and CDR2: MGHRA and YSYEKL. The CDR3 here is CASSHNDIYTGELFF. In nucleotides, the CDR3 is TGCGCCAGCAGCCATAATGACATCTACACCGGGGAGCTGTTTTTT.

The chain employs TRBV7-8 and TRBJ2-7; no clear D gene. The ends were cut back, 4 bases at V and 4 bases at J, with 11 bases in the middle. Germline V gene lookup returns CDR1 SGHVS and CDR2 FQNEAQ. This CDR3 region has 13 residues. The CDR3 loop is CASSYYTQYEQYF. CDR3 nucleotide sequence: TGTGCCAGCAGCTATTATACCCAGTACGAGCAGTACTTC.

This clone has just one count. The chain carries TRBV6-5 and TRBJ2-2; no firm D call. V was shortened by 2 bases and J by 7 bases, with 11 bases between the two germline ends. CDR1 is MNHEY, CDR2 SVGAGI, per germline. This CDR3 comprises 14 residues. The CDR3 DNA reads TGTGCCAGCAGTTACAAGGGTCTTGGCGGGGAGCTGTTTTTT. It yields the protein CASSYKGLGGELFF.

The chain employs TRBV5-1 and TRBJ2-7; maybe TRBD1 (6 bases). CDR1 SGHRS and CDR2 YFSETQ come from the germline V gene. The CDR3 consists of 14 residues. With 4 bases removed from V and 4 bases from J, the gap between germline ends came to 15 bases. The CDR3 bases are TGCGCCAGCAGCACCACCGGGACACCTTACGAGCAGTACTTC. Translation gives CASSTTGTPYEQYF.

This chain links TRBV19 with TRBJ2-3; no clear D gene. Between the trimmed V and J ends, which lost 7 bases and 10 bases, there was a span of 12 bases. The CDR3 loop spans 11 amino acids. CDR1 is LNHDA, CDR2 SQIVND, per germline (reference sequence). The DNA of the CDR3 is TGTGCCAGTACGATTGGTGGCGCGCAGTATTTT. It translates to CASTIGGAQYF.

V is TRBV5-1 and J is TRBJ2-7, with 14 bases fitting TRBD2. This CDR3 is built from 15 residues. Unmatched junction bases numbered 5, after V lost 4 bases and J lost 5 bases. Germline lookup yields CDR1 SGHRS and CDR2 YFSETQ. This CDR3 reads CASSPGLAGGHEQYF. Here the CDR3 DNA reads TGCGCCAGCAGCCCCGGACTAGCGGGAGGCCACGAGCAGTACTTC.

With respect to this clone: This same CDR3 is encoded by further DNA sequences in the sample. This chain links TRBV11-2 with TRBJ2-3; the D is unclear. The ends were cut back, 1 base at V and 4 bases at J, with 3 bases in the middle. The CDR3 consists of 12 residues. In germline, CDR1 is SGHAT, CDR2 FQNNGV. The CDR3 sequence is CASSLVPDTQYF. CDR3 coding DNA: TGTGCCAGCAGCTTAGTCCCAGATACGCAGTATTTT.

The table lists this clone with a count of one. The chain carries TRBV5-4 and TRBJ2-5, with D uncertain. The CDR3 has 13 residues. The V end lost 2 bases, the J end lost 3 bases, and 8 bases lay between the germline ends. From germline, CDR1 is SGHNT and CDR2 YYREEE (reference sequence). This chain's CDR3 is CASSFRVKETQYF. The CDR3 coding sequence is TGTGCCAGCAGCTTCCGTGTTAAAGAGACCCAGTACTTC. Full variable domain (remainder filled in from reference TRBV5-4 and TRBJ2-5): ETGVTQSPTHLIKTRGQQVTLRCSSQSGHNTVSWYQQALGQGPQFIFQYYREEENGRGNFPPRFSGLQFPNYSSELNVNALELDDSALYLCASSFRVKETQYFGPGTRLLVL.

The rearrangement joins TRBV11-2 to TRBJ1-2, with 7 bases fitting TRBD1. The CDR3 is 15 residues long. V lost 5 bases and J lost 1; bases outside the gene matches: 7. Per the germline V gene, CDR1 is SGHAT and CDR2 is FQNNGV. CDR3 in DNA: TGTGCCAGCAGCGCCAGACAGGGCCTTAACTATGGCTACACCTTC. It is translated as CASSARQGLNYGYTF. Using reference TRBV11-2 and TRBJ1-2 for the parts outside the CDR3, the full variable domain is EAGVAQSPRYKIIEKRQSVAFWCNPISGHATLYWYQQILGQGPKLLIQFQNNGVVDDSQLPKDRFSAERLKGVDSTLKIQPAKLEDSAVYLCASSARQGLNYGYTFGSGTRLTVV.

CDR3 in amino acids: CASSEKDRDSQETQYF. The CDR3 nucleotides are TGTGCCAGCAGTGAAAAGGACAGGGACTCCCAAGAGACCCAGTACTTC. The rearrangement joins TRBV2 to TRBJ2-5; 8 bases align to TRBD1. The CDR3 has 16 amino acids. Germline trimming cut 2 bases from V and 1 base from J; bases unmatched to any gene: 6. Per the germline V gene, CDR1 is SNHLY and CDR2 is FYNNEI.

The J gene is TRBJ1-2, the V gene TRBV27; 7 positions agree with TRBD1. The CDR3 is 14 residues long. Germline V CDR1 and CDR2: MNHEY, SMNVEV (reference sequence). V lost 4 bases to trimming and J lost 5 bases; unmatched junction nucleotides: 7. The CDR3 sequence is CASSSSGGLYGYTF. CDR3 bases: TGTGCCAGCAGTTCATCAGGGGGATTATATGGCTACACCTTC.

This clone came up a few times. The V gene is TRBV6-5, the J gene TRBJ1-6; tentative D call: TRBD1 (6 bases). V was clipped by 2 bases and J by 7 bases, with 9 bases between them. Germline V gene sequence: CDR1 MNHEY, CDR2 SVGAGI. This CDR3 has 14 amino acids. The CDR3 loop is CASSYQGWNSPLHF. As DNA, the CDR3 is TGTGCCAGCAGTTACCAGGGGTGGAATTCACCCCTCCACTTT.

The chain is built from TRBV19 and TRBJ1-6; TRBD1 might be the D (6 bases). Trimming shortened V by 5 bases and J by 5 bases, and 10 bases separated the two germline ends. The CDR3 consists of 14 residues. The V gene's germline CDR1 is LNHDA and CDR2 SQIVND (reference sequence). The DNA of the CDR3 is TGTGCCAGTAGTTCCGGACAGAATAATTCACCCCTCCACTTT. Translated, it gives CASSSGQNNSPLHF. The entire variable domain, with the rest obtained from reference TRBV19 and TRBJ1-6, is as follows: DGGITQSPKYLFRKEGQNVTLSCEQNLNHDAMYWYRQDPGQGLRLIYYSQIVNDFQKGDIAEGYSVSREKKESFPLTVTSAQKNPTAFYLCASSSGQNNSPLHFGNGTRLTVT.

With regard to this clone: Other nucleotide sequences in the sample specify the same CDR3. This rearrangement joins TRBV27 to TRBJ1-1; D call uncertain. This CDR3 has 13 amino acids. Germline CDR1 MNHEY, CDR2 SMNVEV (reference sequence). V was shortened by 3 bases and J by 1 base, with 6 bases between the two germline ends. In DNA form, the CDR3 reads TGTGCCAGCAGTTTCCCTGGGAACACTGAAGCTTTCTTT. Translating it yields CASSFPGNTEAFF.